Shown below are 6 T cell receptor beta chains from a single sample sequenced in a study of CD8 T cells in ankylosing spondylitis. Regarding the study as a whole: A TCR beta motif of under 10 highly homologous variants appeared characteristic of ankylosing spondylitis blood.

TCRdb re-analysed the 5' RACE reads in MiXCR, keeping a single row per CDR3 protein. The table includes approximately 540,000 distinct CDR3 sequences, roughly an eighth detected once. Antigen specificity for these receptors is unknown. Sequenced material: blood, either unsorted or a sorted T cell fraction (not recorded which). The origin of the receptors is a male donor with ankylosing spondylitis.

This chain connects TRBV15 to TRBJ2-2; no firm D call. CDR3 size: 14 residues. CDR1 is LNHNV and CDR2 is YYDKDF in the germline V gene (reference sequence). The V and J ends lost 6 bases and 5 bases respectively, with 13 bases between them. The CDR3 spells CATRVKGETGELFF. CDR3 bases: TGTGCCACCAGGGTTAAGGGTGAAACCGGGGAGCTGTTTTTT.

This clonotype has just a few counts. The V call is TRBV20-1, the J call TRBJ2-1; 13 bases are a match to TRBD2. The CDR3 totals 15 residues. Germline assignment: CDR1 DFQATT and CDR2 SNEGSKA (reference sequence). With V trimmed by 7 bases and J by 3 bases, 6 bases remained unmatched. CDR3 region: CSGGLAGAGYNEQFF. DNA of the CDR3: TGCAGTGGAGGACTAGCGGGAGCGGGCTACAATGAGCAGTTCTTC.

In its sample, this clonotype was seen a few times. The CDR3 loop reads CASSPRTGGDAYNEQFF. DNA of the CDR3: TGTGCCAGCTCACCAAGGACAGGGGGCGACGCCTACAATGAGCAGTTCTTC. V gene TRBV18 combines with J gene TRBJ2-1; 11 positions match TRBD1. The trim removed 2 bases at V and 2 bases at J, leaving 5 bases unmatched. CDR1 is KGHSH and CDR2 is LQKENI in the germline V gene. The CDR3 runs 17 residues. The full variable domain, in which reference TRBV18 and TRBJ2-1 provide the parts outside the CDR3, is NAGVMQNPRHLVRRRGQEARLRCSPMKGHSHVYWYRQLPEEGLKFMVYLQKENIIDESGMPKERFSAEFPKEGPSILRIQQVVRGDSAAYFCASSPRTGGDAYNEQFFGPGTRLTVL.

As for this clonotype: An end of the junction does not agree with germline; a read error may underlie this. This chain links TRBV20-1 with TRBJ2-3; D ambiguous. CDR1 is DFQATT and CDR2 is SNEGSKA in the germline V gene (reference sequence). The CDR3 is 11 residues long. This CDR3 reads CSADLTHTLYF. The CDR3 DNA is TGCAGCGCCGACCTCACACATACGCTGTATTTT.

The sample holds a few counts of this clonotype. The V gene is TRBV7-9, the J gene TRBJ2-3, with D unresolved. Germline CDR1 and CDR2: SEHNR and FQNEAQ (reference sequence). Trimming removed 2 bases at V and 4 bases at J, with 7 bases between. The CDR3 loop spans 13 amino acids. The CDR3 is CASSLLLSDTQYF. CDR3 DNA: TGTGCCAGCAGCTTACTACTGTCAGATACGCAGTATTTT.

This clonotype came up a few times. The chain joins TRBV7-9 to TRBJ1-4, with D possibly being TRBD1 (5 bases). V was shortened by 4 bases and J by 8 bases, with 11 bases between the two germline ends. From germline, CDR1 is SEHNR and CDR2 FQNEAQ (reference sequence). The CDR3 spans 13 residues. The CDR3 DNA reads TGTGCCAGCAGCTCCTCAGGGTGGGAAAAACTGTTTTTT. This gives the protein CASSSSGWEKLFF.